This entry describes one T cell receptor beta chain. These data originate in a study of identical twins. TCRdb re-analysed the 5' RACE reads in MiXCR, keeping a single row per CDR3 protein. Of roughly 770,000 distinct CDR3 sequences in the sample, 15% to 20% were seen once. V shed 4 bases, J shed 5 bases, and the junction held 6 bases outside the gene matches. Germline CDR1 and CDR2: SGHAT and FQNNGV. The CDR3 consists of 15 residues. These records were also assigned to another study, of T cells expressing NK-cell markers. That source adds: T cells sorted in several experiments were restricted to alpha-beta TCR T cells by an anti-gamma-delta TCR antibody.

The sequence came from a woman younger than 30 in good health. Sequenced input: PBMCs. The chain joins TRBV11-2 to TRBJ1-4, with 8 nucleotides matching TRBD1. The CDR3 here is CASSSWTGKNEKLFF. CDR3 DNA: TGTGCCAGCAGCTCCTGGACAGGGAAGAATGAAAAACTGTTTTTT.